These T cell receptor beta chains were read from a single sample in a study of blood T cell repertoires in COVID-19. Repertoires were generated with immunoSEQ multiplex PCR, while TCRdb's copy carries only in-frame clones and drops some. The table records under 200,000 clones, approximately 90% of them present only once. What was sequenced was peripheral blood. These receptors were taken from a young man with active or convalescent COVID-19. Both conserved end residues are part of each CDR3. The D gene is left open where the match is weak. A clone size is listed for some rows: how often the clone was seen (once, few, many), or a class if it is expanded.

D gene,J gene,V gene,clone size,CDR3 protein,CDR3 DNA
TRBD1,TRBJ2-2,TRBV5-4,few,CASSRDRANTGELFF,TGTGCCAGCAGCCGGGACAGGGCGAACACCGGGGAGCTGTTTTTT
TRBD1,TRBJ2-7,TRBV9,-,CASSVSGQGLYEQYF,TGTGCCAGCAGCGTATCGGGACAGGGGCTTTACGAGCAGTACTTC
-,TRBJ2-1,TRBV6-5,-,CAGRLELSHEQFF,TGTGCCGGCCGACTAGAACTTTCCCATGAGCAGTTCTTC
TRBD1,TRBJ1-2,TRBV5-1,-,CASSLGQGADGYTF,TGCGCCAGCAGCCTGGGACAGGGGGCGGATGGCTACACCTTC
TRBD1,TRBJ2-7,TRBV2,-,CASSESGQGSYEQYF,TGTGCCAGCAGTGAATCGGGACAGGGCTCCTACGAGCAGTACTTC
-,TRBJ1-5,TRBV29-1,-,CSVAFQQSNQPQHF,TGCAGCGTTGCGTTTCAACAGTCGAATCAGCCCCAGCATTTT
TRBD1,TRBJ1-6,TRBV3-1/TRBV3-2,-,CASSQGVQGKFKVHF,TGTGCCAGCAGCCAAGGAGTACAGGGGAAATTCAAGGTCCACTTT
TRBD1,TRBJ2-7,TRBV4-1,-,CASSRAGTGNYEQYF,TGCGCCAGCAGCCGGGCCGGGACAGGGAACTACGAGCAGTACTTC
TRBD2,TRBJ2-7,TRBV4-3,-,CASSPGLAGNYEQYF,TGCGCCAGCAGCCCAGGACTAGCGGGAAACTACGAGCAGTACTTC
-,TRBJ1-5,TRBV7-8,-,CASSLQGFSNQPQHF,TGTGCCAGCAGCTTACAGGGCTTTAGCAATCAGCCCCAGCATTTT
TRBD1,TRBJ1-2,TRBV6-1,-,CASSELGQGVGYTF,TGTGCCAGCAGTGAACTGGGACAGGGTGTTGGCTACACCTTC
TRBD1,TRBJ1-6,TRBV6-5,few,CASSYIGQATSPLHF,TGTGCCAGCAGTTACATAGGACAGGCGACTTCACCCCTCCACTTT
-,TRBJ2-5,TRBV11-2,few,CASTAVGGGTQYF,TGTGCCAGCACTGCAGTGGGAGGGGGGACCCAGTACTTC
TRBD2,TRBJ2-1,TRBV7-3,-,CASSLVAGEKTNEQFF,TGTGCCAGCAGCCTAGTAGCGGGAGAGAAGACAAATGAGCAGTTCTTC
-,TRBJ1-6,TRBV2,-,CASSLTSAGDSPLHF,TGTGCCAGCAGTCTTACATCGGCGGGCGATTCACCCCTCCACTTT
TRBD2,TRBJ2-5,TRBV15,-,CATSKASGQETQYF,TGTGCCACCAGCAAGGCTAGCGGACAAGAGACCCAGTACTTC
TRBD2,TRBJ2-1,TRBV7-9,once,CASSPLLAGGPNEQFF,TGTGCCAGCAGCCCTTTGCTAGCGGGAGGGCCCAATGAGCAGTTCTTC
TRBD1,TRBJ2-3,TRBV13,-,CASSFSGTASTDTQYF,TGTGCCAGCAGCTTCTCCGGGACAGCTTCCACAGATACGCAGTATTTT
-,TRBJ2-4,TRBV20-1,-,CSASLDIQYF,TGCAGTGCTAGTTTAGACATTCAGTACTTC
-,TRBJ1-1,TRBV7-2,-,CASSFGRTLTEAFF,TGTGCCAGCAGCTTCGGACGGACTCTCACTGAAGCTTTCTTT
TRBD2,TRBJ2-3,TRBV5-6,-,CASSRAALAGVPDTQYF,TGTGCCAGCAGCCGAGCCGCGTTAGCGGGAGTGCCAGATACGCAGTATTTT
-,TRBJ1-1,TRBV9,-,CASSVQGMNTEAFF,TGTGCCAGCAGCGTCCAGGGGATGAACACTGAAGCTTTCTTT
TRBD1,TRBJ1-6,TRBV11-3,-,CASSRRDRVNSPLHF,TGTGCCAGCAGCCGGCGGGACAGGGTTAATTCACCCCTCCACTTT
-,TRBJ1-1,TRBV7-9,-,CASSLAWGGIWGTEAFF,TGTGCCAGCAGCTTAGCCTGGGGAGGGATTTGGGGCACTGAAGCTTTCTTT
-,TRBJ1-1,TRBV18,-,CATFLVGSGNTEAFF,TGTGCCACTTTCTTAGTTGGCTCAGGGAACACTGAAGCTTTCTTT
-,TRBJ1-2,TRBV7-9,-,CASSLTSNYGYTF,TGTGCCAGCAGCTTAACAAGTAACTATGGCTACACCTTC
TRBD2,TRBJ2-3,TRBV7-9,-,CASSLTTQTSGMTDTQYF,TGTGCCAGCAGCTTAACGACCCAGACTAGCGGGATGACAGATACGCAGTATTTT
-,TRBJ1-4,TRBV7-3,-,CASSLQGGTNEKLFF,TGTGCCAGCAGCCTACAGGGTGGAACTAATGAAAAACTGTTTTTT